The clone carrying this T cell receptor beta chain came up a few times. What it recognizes is unknown. This sample was taken from a study of T cells after yellow fever vaccination. UMIs were added to TCR cDNA along with a universal primer site when it was made by 5'RACE template switching. TCRdb fed the 5' RACE reads into MiXCR, producing one record per CDR3 protein. The table has hundreds of thousands of distinct CDR3 sequences, over 15% seen once. This CDR3 region has 17 residues. The V end lost 4 bases, the J end lost 7 bases, and 23 bases lay between the germline ends. Germline CDR1 and CDR2: MNHEY and SVGAGI. Study outcomes and limitations: Bulk-population clonotypes that are abundant could appear as contaminants in FACS-sorted repertoires. Reappearance after the booster was observed for most primary-vaccination clones (about 95% CD4, roughly 90% CD8).

V gene TRBV6-5 combines with J gene TRBJ2-1; tentatively, D is TRBD2 (5 bases). Sequenced material: PBMCs, taken before the yellow fever booster vaccination. This TCR was sampled from a man aged 18 to 30 who received the YFV17D yellow fever vaccine. This chain's CDR3 is CASSFAPGVSLGNEQFF. CDR3 nucleotides: TGTGCCAGCAGTTTTGCTCCCGGGGTTTCTCTCGGGAATGAGCAGTTCTTC.